The entry that follows covers one TCR beta chain sequence. Its antigen is still unknown. The PCR made use of 60 Vbeta and 13 Jbeta primers. The table came from immunoSEQ multiplex PCR; TCRdb's copy has only in-frame clones and leaves some out. The sample yields 60,000 or so clones, about three quarters seen once. The sample belongs to a study of cytomegalovirus exposure and HLA in healthy donors. Background on the study: Roughly 180 million T cells yielded around 120 million unique TCR beta sequences in earlier analysis.

J gave up 4 bases and V 0 bases, and 3 bases lay outside the gene matches. Germline CDR1 is MNHEY and CDR2 is SMNVEV (reference sequence). The CDR3 totals 15 residues. Study observations and caveats: Most of the CMV-associated TCR beta chains (in a later analysis) appeared to be HLA-restricted.

The chain links TRBV27 to TRBJ1-1; 9 bases line up with TRBD1. The sequencing sample was made of PBMCs. The clonotype was recovered from a female donor in good health and CMV-seronegative. The CDR3 loop is CASSLSGQGFTEAFF. The CDR3, as DNA: TGTGCCAGCAGTTTATCGGGACAGGGATTCACTGAAGCTTTCTTT.